The 9 T cell receptor beta chains in this list originate from one sample, sequenced in a study of T-cell memory formation after mild COVID-19. TCRdb used MiXCR to reprocess the 5' RACE reads, holding one entry per CDR3 protein. This table holds about 62,000 distinct CDR3 sequences, 9.3% found once. The sequenced material came from PBMCs or a T cell subset sorted from them (not recorded which). These TCRs come from a man between 18 and 35 years old who had mild COVID-19 (a few samples of this study predate the infection). Cell type and time point are not known.

Ten or more counts support this clonotype. The chain couples TRBV5-1 to TRBJ1-6; 7 bases line up with TRBD1. This CDR3 is 14 amino acids long. The germline gives CDR1 SGHRS, CDR2 YFSETQ. V lost 4 bases, J lost 5 bases, and 3 bases stayed unmatched. DNA of the CDR3: TGCGCCAGCAGCGTTACAGGGGATAATTCACCCCTCCACTTT. Translating gives CASSVTGDNSPLHF.

This clonotype was detected a few times. The V call is TRBV5-1, the J call TRBJ1-1; D is perhaps TRBD1 (6 bases). Germline V gene sequence: CDR1 SGHRS, CDR2 YFSETQ. V was cut by 4 bases and J by 0 bases, with 10 bases left in between. The CDR3 is 14 amino acids. CDR3: CASSRGDMNTEAFF. In nucleotides, the CDR3 is TGCGCCAGCAGCAGGGGGGACATGAACACTGAAGCTTTCTTT.

This clonotype was observed a few times. The chain combines TRBV7-3 with TRBJ2-2; D is uncertain. V gave up 5 bases and J gave up 0 bases, with 10 bases separating them. The germline gives CDR1 SGHTA, CDR2 FQGTGA. This CDR3 has 15 residues. The CDR3 loop reads CASSTGLTNTGELFF. For the CDR3, the DNA is TGTGCCAGCAGCACCGGGCTTACGAACACCGGGGAGCTGTTTTTT.

This clonotype has a handful of counts. CDR3 in amino acids: CASSPQTGGDTQYF. CDR3 DNA sequence: TGTGCCAGCAGCCCTCAGACAGGGGGAGATACGCAGTATTTT. The V and J genes are TRBV7-2 and TRBJ2-3; 9 bases map to TRBD1. V lost 5 bases to trimming and J lost 5 bases; unmatched junction nucleotides: 5. Germline V lookup: CDR1 SGHTA, CDR2 FQGNSA. The CDR3 is 14 residues long.

This clonotype turned up a few times. The chain combines TRBV4-2 with TRBJ1-6; TRBD1 agrees at 7 bases. J gave up 7 bases and V 0 bases, and 9 bases lay outside the gene matches. Germline CDR1 and CDR2: LGHNA and YNFKEQ. The length of the CDR3 is 17 residues. The CDR3 DNA is TGTGCCAGCAGCCAAGATGTCCAGGGGGTGCAGAATTCACCCCTCCACTTT. Protein: CASSQDVQGVQNSPLHF.

The rearrangement links TRBV3-1 to TRBJ1-6; D gene uncertain. The CDR3 sequence is 17 residues long. In germline, CDR1 is LGHDT, CDR2 YNNKEL (reference sequence). Trimming removed 5 bases at V and 0 bases at J, with 14 bases between. The CDR3 DNA sequence: TGTGCCAGCAGCTTGCGGGCCCTAAGCTCCTATAATTCACCCCTCCACTTT. Protein: CASSLRALSSYNSPLHF.

This clonotype was seen a handful of times. The gene calls are TRBV6-4 and TRBJ2-2; TRBD2 agrees at 10 bases. The J segment lost 6 bases and the V segment lost 5 bases, leaving 6 bases of the junction unmatched. CDR3 length: 15 residues. Germline CDR1 MRHNA, CDR2 SNTAGT. Here the CDR3 reads CASSPGLAWAGELFF. The CDR3, as DNA: TGTGCCAGCAGTCCGGGACTAGCGTGGGCCGGGGAGCTGTTTTTT.

This clonotype was recorded many times. The J gene is TRBJ1-1, the V gene TRBV7-3, with D possibly matching TRBD1 (5 bases). CDR3 length equals 16 residues. Trimming cost V 2 bases and J 6 bases, with 19 bases left between them. CDR1 and CDR2 from the germline V gene are SGHTA and FQGTGA. The CDR3 region is CASSLAPGPAISEAFF. The DNA of the CDR3 is TGTGCCAGCAGCTTAGCCCCGGGGCCGGCTATATCTGAAGCTTTCTTT.

This clonotype was seen many times. This chain uses TRBV5-1 with TRBJ2-3; D gene ambiguous. There are 15 residues in the CDR3. Trimming removed 2 bases at V and 0 bases at J, with 10 bases between. Per germline, CDR1 SGHRS and CDR2 YFSETQ. This CDR3 reads CASSFLGSSTDTQYF. The CDR3, as DNA: TGCGCCAGCAGCTTCCTGGGCAGTAGCACAGATACGCAGTATTTT.